Listed here are 22 T cell receptor beta chains from one sample, sequenced in a study of early T cells in non-severe SARS-CoV-2 infection (dated by TCRdb to the early 2020s). Libraries were built with 5' RACE. These reads were obtained on a NextSeq 500. TCRdb reprocessing: public reads trimmed at Q25 with fastp, clones called with MiXCR, in-frame beta chains kept. For every CDR3 protein sequence, its rows merge into one entry that carries the most common genes and DNA. The sample data list some 55,000 distinct CDR3 sequences, and roughly 12% of these were observed just once. The biggest ten clones account for about 3% of the sample. The specimen was whole blood. Receptor source: an adult who was a healthcare worker with PCR-confirmed SARS-CoV-2 infection or an uninfected control (not recorded which).

This clonotype occurred many times. The chain joins TRBV7-9 to TRBJ2-1, with 8 bases fitting TRBD1. Looked up from germline, CDR1 is SEHNR and CDR2 is FQNEAQ (reference sequence). CDR3 length: 15 amino acids. The V gene end was trimmed by 5 bases and the J gene end by 5 bases; junction bases not matched to a gene: 8. The CDR3 DNA is TGTGCCAGCAGCCAGCGAGGACAGGGTCACAATGAGCAGTTCTTC. Amino acids: CASSQRGQGHNEQFF.

This clonotype was detected many times. This chain uses TRBV5-5 with TRBJ1-4, with 10 bases that match TRBD1. The germline CDR1 and CDR2 sequences are SGHKS and YYEKEE (reference sequence). This CDR3 has 16 amino acids. The junction had 7 bases not matched to a gene; V was cut back by 0 bases and J by 8 bases. The CDR3 nucleotides are TGTGCCAGCAGCTTGGGACTCGGGACAGGGGTAGAAAAACTGTTTTTT. Protein: CASSLGLGTGVEKLFF.

This clonotype was detected many times. The chain combines TRBV10-3 with TRBJ2-1; 11 bases map to TRBD2. Trimming at V came to 4 bases and at J to 3 bases, leaving 2 bases not matched to a gene. The CDR3 totals 15 residues. Per germline, CDR1 ENHRY and CDR2 SYGVKD. The CDR3: CAISATSGDYNEQFF. DNA of the CDR3: TGTGCCATCAGTGCGACTAGCGGGGACTACAATGAGCAGTTCTTC.

The V gene is TRBV6-6, the J gene TRBJ2-1; TRBD2 aligns across 11 bases. Losses at the gene ends were 8 bases for V and 6 bases for J; bases not matched to a gene: 9. Germline CDR1 is MNHNY and CDR2 is SVGAGI (reference sequence). The CDR3 covers 15 residues. DNA for the CDR3: TGTGCCAGCTACGTACTAGCGGGAGTGGGCAATGAGCAGTTCTTC. Residues: CASYVLAGVGNEQFF.

The sample holds many counts of this clonotype. This chain connects TRBV11-2 to TRBJ2-7; tentatively, D is TRBD1 (5 bases). Trimming shortened V by 0 bases and J by 3 bases, and 12 bases separated the two germline ends. Germline V gene lookup returns CDR1 SGHAT and CDR2 FQNNGV. This CDR3 comprises 15 residues. CDR3 DNA sequence: TGTGCCAGCAGCTTAGACCCCCAGGGTCACTACGAGCAGTACTTC. Translation: CASSLDPQGHYEQYF.

This clonotype has ten or more counts. The J gene is TRBJ2-6, the V gene TRBV11-2, with 8 bases matching TRBD1. CDR3 length: 18 amino acids. Germline V gene lookup returns CDR1 SGHAT and CDR2 FQNNGV. V gave up 4 bases and J gave up 2 bases; unmatched junction bases: 10. In nucleotides, the CDR3 is TGTGCCAGCAGCTCCCATGGACAGGGTTCGGCTGGGGCCAACGTCCTGACTTTC. Translating it yields CASSSHGQGSAGANVLTF.

CDR3 sequence reads: CASTEGTAGNTIYF. The CDR3 bases are TGTGCCAGCACCGAAGGGACAGCCGGAAACACCATATATTTT. The V and J genes are TRBV28 and TRBJ1-3; TRBD1 matches 7 bases. The V segment lost 7 bases and the J segment 4 bases; nucleotides outside the gene matches: 7. This CDR3 region has 14 residues. Germline V gene lookup returns CDR1 MDHEN and CDR2 SYDVKM.

V usage is TRBV24-1 and J usage is TRBJ2-1, with 16 bases matching TRBD2. From germline, CDR1 is KGHDR and CDR2 SFDVKD. V shed 3 bases and J 0 bases; nucleotides not matched to a gene: 7. This CDR3 region has 20 residues. CDR3 DNA: TGTGCCACCAGTGATGTTCCGGGACTAGCGGGAGGGGTCTCCTACAATGAGCAGTTCTTC. It codes for CATSDVPGLAGGVSYNEQFF.

This clonotype occurred a few times. The chain uses TRBV11-2 and TRBJ1-5; a weak D match, TRBD1 (5 bases). CDR1 and CDR2 from the germline V gene are SGHAT and FQNNGV. This CDR3 is built from 13 residues. Trimming left V 2 bases short and J 6 bases short, with 8 bases between. CDR3 region: CASSLQGSQPQHF. CDR3 coding DNA: TGTGCCAGCAGCTTACAGGGCTCTCAGCCCCAGCATTTT. The complete variable domain, with remaining parts taken from reference TRBV11-2 and TRBJ1-5, reads EAGVAQSPRYKIIEKRQSVAFWCNPISGHATLYWYQQILGQGPKLLIQFQNNGVVDDSQLPKDRFSAERLKGVDSTLKIQPAKLEDSAVYLCASSLQGSQPQHFGDGTRLSIL.

The CDR3 here is CASNAGGSYNEQFF. CDR3 sequence (DNA): TGTGCCAGCAACGCGGGAGGATCCTACAATGAGCAGTTCTTC. V gene TRBV2 combines with J gene TRBJ2-1; 8 nucleotides line up with TRBD2. There are 14 residues in the CDR3. V lost 7 bases to trimming and J lost 1 base; unmatched junction nucleotides: 3. Germline lookup yields CDR1 SNHLY and CDR2 FYNNEI.

This clonotype was detected only a few times. The chain is built from TRBV28 and TRBJ1-1; weak D call: TRBD1 (5 bases). With 3 bases removed from V and 4 bases from J, the gap between germline ends came to 24 bases. The CDR3 runs 18 residues. Looked up from germline, CDR1 is MDHEN and CDR2 is SYDVKM. As DNA, the CDR3 is TGTGCCAGCAGTTTGGTTGGGGGGTCGGGGATATCGGGCACTGAAGCTTTCTTT. It translates to CASSLVGGSGISGTEAFF.

This clonotype showed up just a few times. The rearrangement joins TRBV5-1 to TRBJ1-1; D remains ambiguous. Germline V gene lookup returns CDR1 SGHRS and CDR2 YFSETQ. The CDR3 covers 13 residues. Trimming left V 0 bases short and J 8 bases short, with 11 bases between. This CDR3 reads CASSLDNPVEAFF. The CDR3 bases are TGCGCCAGCAGCTTGGACAACCCCGTAGAAGCTTTCTTT.

This clonotype was recorded many times. V gene TRBV6-1 combines with J gene TRBJ1-5; a weak D match, TRBD1 (5 bases). The CDR3 loop spans 15 amino acids. The germline CDR1 and CDR2 sequences are MNHNS and SASEGT. Trimming took 6 bases from V and 0 from J, leaving 12 bases between them. CDR3 nucleotide sequence: TGTGCCAGCAGAGAAAGGGGTTATAGCAATCAGCCCCAGCATTTT. Translation: CASRERGYSNQPQHF.

This clonotype was counted many times. The chain is built from TRBV20-1 and TRBJ2-2; D unclear. V was shortened by 6 bases and J by 5 bases, with 13 bases between the two germline ends. CDR1 is DFQATT, CDR2 SNEGSKA, per germline (reference sequence). The CDR3 contains 13 residues. In DNA form, the CDR3 reads TGCAGTGCGGAACTAAGAAGTACCGGGGAGCTGTTTTTT. Amino acids: CSAELRSTGELFF.

The sample holds a few counts of this clonotype. The V and J genes are TRBV10-1 and TRBJ2-5; TRBD2 agrees at 8 bases. The CDR3 extends over 13 amino acids. Germline V lookup: CDR1 WNHNN, CDR2 SYGVQD (reference sequence). The ends lost 6 bases at V and 4 bases at J; junction bases unmatched: 4. The CDR3 spells CASSTGTRETQYF. The CDR3 bases are TGCGCCAGCAGCACCGGGACTAGAGAGACCCAGTACTTC.

Here the CDR3 reads CASSLESSSGRSPFF. CDR3 sequence (DNA): TGTGCCAGCAGCTTAGAGTCGTCTAGCGGGAGAAGTCCGTTCTTC. This chain uses TRBV7-9 with TRBJ2-1; 10 bases are a match to TRBD2. The length of the CDR3 is 15 residues. The V segment lost 1 base and the J segment 15 bases; nucleotides outside the gene matches: 12. Germline CDR1 reads SEHNR; CDR2 reads FQNEAQ (reference sequence).

V is TRBV6-5 and J is TRBJ1-1, with D possibly being TRBD1 (5 bases). The CDR3 is 17 amino acids. The germline CDR1 and CDR2 sequences are MNHEY and SVGAGI. V lost 0 bases and J lost 5, with 19 bases in between. CDR3 protein: CASSYSTPQTARTEAFF. The CDR3 nucleotides are TGTGCCAGCAGTTACTCGACACCACAGACAGCTAGAACTGAAGCTTTCTTT.

At least ten counts were recorded for this clonotype. CDR3 in amino acids: CASRLPAVSSSYNEQFF. CDR3 bases: TGTGCAAGTCGCTTGCCGGCAGTGTCGAGCTCCTACAATGAGCAGTTCTTC. The chain has TRBV12-2 and TRBJ2-1. TRBV12-2 is tagged as a pseudogene. CDR3 size: 17 residues.

This clonotype was picked up many times. V gene TRBV7-9 combines with J gene TRBJ2-6; TRBD1 might be the D (6 bases). The CDR3 has 20 amino acids. Trimming took 6 bases from V and 0 from J, leaving 24 bases between them. Germline V CDR1 and CDR2: SEHNR, FQNEAQ (reference sequence). This chain's CDR3 is CASSVKERQASSSGANVLTF. The CDR3 region has the DNA TGTGCCAGCAGTGTTAAGGAACGACAGGCTTCCAGCTCTGGGGCCAACGTCCTGACTTTC.

Comment on this clonotype: One end of the junction is discordant with germline, which a read error may explain. The V and J genes are TRBV12-3 or TRBV12-4 and TRBJ2-1; TRBD2 agrees at 11 bases. The length of the CDR3 is 15 residues. CDR3: CASSLAGGPGNEQFF. In DNA, the CDR3 is TGTGCCAGCAGCTTAGCGGGAGGGCCGGGGAATGAGCAGTTCTTC.

At least ten counts were recorded for this clonotype. The chain uses TRBV5-6 and TRBJ1-1, with D unresolved. Germline CDR1 SGHDT, CDR2 YYEEEE. V was cut by 7 bases and J by 3 bases, with 16 bases left in between. The CDR3 has 14 amino acids. DNA of the CDR3: TGTGCCAGCCTAGACGCCTTAGGAGACACTGAAGCTTTCTTT. Protein product: CASLDALGDTEAFF. Drawing the rest from reference TRBV5-6 and TRBJ1-1, the complete variable domain is DAGVTQSPTHLIKTRGQQVTLRCSPKSGHDTVSWYQQALGQGPQFIFQYYEEEERQRGNFPDRFSGHQFPNYSSELNVNALLLGDSALYLCASLDALGDTEAFFGQGTRLTVV.

The V and J genes are TRBV6-1 and TRBJ1-1; D gene uncertain. The CDR3 spans 14 residues. Germline CDR1 MNHNS, CDR2 SASEGT. Trimming removed 7 bases from V and 6 bases from J, with 18 bases in between. CDR3 nucleotides: TGTGCCAGCACCCCGGCCACCCCTCGAGCTGAAGCTTTCTTT. Translating gives CASTPATPRAEAFF.